One and the same sample provided the 13 T cell receptor beta chains below, sequenced in a study of neurological immune-mediated disorders. A single record per CDR3 protein comes from TCRdb applying MiXCR to the 5' RACE reads. The sample lists tens of thousands of distinct CDR3 sequences, 7% to 8.5% seen once, with just over 5.5% in the top ten. Sequenced material: CD4+ T cells from blood. The origin of the receptors is a man aged 50-60 years in good health.

This clonotype occurred many times. This sequence joins TRBV18 and TRBJ1-1, with D uncertain. From germline, CDR1 is KGHSH and CDR2 LQKENI. V lost 6 bases and J 1 base, leaving 9 bases between the germline ends. The CDR3 extends over 13 amino acids. The CDR3 region is CASSKLQNTEAFF. Here the CDR3 DNA reads TGTGCCAGCTCTAAACTACAGAACACTGAAGCTTTCTTT.

This clonotype appeared many times. This chain links TRBV28 with TRBJ2-5, with D perhaps TRBD1 (5 bases). Trimming removed 7 bases at V and 3 bases at J, with 15 bases between. The CDR3 has 14 amino acids. Germline CDR1 is MDHEN and CDR2 is SYDVKM. CDR3: CASNSPGREETQYF. The CDR3 DNA sequence: TGTGCCAGCAATTCCCCCGGCAGGGAAGAGACCCAGTACTTC.

This clonotype was recorded at least ten times. This chain links TRBV20-1 with TRBJ2-1; 8 nucleotides match TRBD2. The CDR3 totals 14 residues. Germline values: CDR1 DFQATT, CDR2 SNEGSKA (reference sequence). J lost 9 bases, V lost 0 bases, and 7 bases had no gene match. CDR3 DNA sequence: TGCAGTGCTAGAGAGTCGGGAGGGCCCGGTGAGCAGTTCTTC. This codes for CSARESGGPGEQFF.

This clonotype was observed many times. V is TRBV5-1 and J is TRBJ2-7; tentatively, D is TRBD1 (5 bases). The V end lost 4 bases, the J end lost 2 bases, and 16 bases lay between the germline ends. CDR1 and CDR2 (germline): SGHRS, YFSETQ. This CDR3 is built from 15 residues. The CDR3 sequence: CASSPETDSTYEQYF. CDR3 bases: TGCGCCAGCAGCCCGGAAACTGACAGTACCTACGAGCAGTACTTC.

This clonotype was detected many times. The V gene is TRBV5-1, the J gene TRBJ1-4, with D maybe TRBD1 (6 bases). The ends were cut back, 1 base at V and 0 bases at J, with 10 bases in the middle. CDR3 length: 16 amino acids. Germline-derived CDR1 and CDR2 are SGHRS and YFSETQ. Here the CDR3 reads CASSLMGGATNEKLFF. CDR3 DNA: TGCGCCAGCAGCTTGATGGGGGGCGCAACTAATGAAAAACTGTTTTTT.

This chain links TRBV4-3 with TRBJ2-5, with unresolved D. Trimming cost V 0 bases and J 5 bases, with 10 bases left between them. The CDR3 loop spans 14 amino acids. Germline values: CDR1 LGHNA, CDR2 YSLEER. The CDR3 loop is CASSQDLGPETQYF. The CDR3 DNA is TGCGCCAGCAGCCAAGATTTAGGTCCGGAGACCCAGTACTTC.

This clonotype was counted at least ten times. The chain couples TRBV10-3 to TRBJ2-7, with 10 bases that match TRBD2. With V trimmed by 8 bases and J by 4 bases, 5 bases remained unmatched. Germline V lookup: CDR1 ENHRY, CDR2 SYGVKD. CDR3 size: 13 residues. CDR3 region: CAISSGREYEQYF. CDR3 in DNA: TGTGCCATCTCCAGCGGGAGGGAGTACGAGCAGTACTTC.

This clonotype occurred many times. The chain couples TRBV7-2 to TRBJ2-7; no definite D call. V lost 5 bases to trimming and J lost 0 bases, with 5 bases between them. The CDR3 contains 12 residues. CDR1 and CDR2 from the germline V gene are SGHTA and FQGNSA. The CDR3 nucleotides are TGTGCCAGCAGCCCTAGCTCCTACGAGCAGTACTTC. Translated: CASSPSSYEQYF.

This clonotype has ten or more counts. The chain has TRBV20-1 and TRBJ2-1, with 10 bases matching TRBD2. Trimming at V came to 2 bases and at J to 4 bases, leaving 2 bases not matched to a gene. CDR1 is DFQATT and CDR2 is SNEGSKA in the germline V gene (reference sequence). The CDR3 loop spans 14 amino acids. The CDR3 DNA follows: TGCAGTGCTAGATTAGCGGGAGGTTACAATGAGCAGTTCTTC. It codes for CSARLAGGYNEQFF.

This clonotype was seen ten or more times. The chain has TRBV10-3 and TRBJ1-3; D remains ambiguous. V lost 2 bases to trimming and J lost 4 bases, with 0 bases between them. CDR3 size: 11 residues. Germline assignment: CDR1 ENHRY and CDR2 SYGVKD. Here the CDR3 reads CAISEGNTIYF. CDR3 DNA sequence: TGTGCCATCAGTGAGGGAAACACCATATATTTT.

Many counts were recorded for this clonotype. The chain employs TRBV6-2 or TRBV6-3 and TRBJ2-7; maybe TRBD2 (5 bases). Trimming shortened V by 7 bases and J by 2 bases, and 15 bases separated the two germline ends. The CDR3 runs to 14 residues. The germline gives CDR1 MNHEY, CDR2 SVGEGT. CDR3 in amino acids: CASTRTGIPYEQYF. CDR3 DNA: TGTGCCAGCACCCGAACCGGGATACCCTACGAGCAGTACTTC.

This clonotype was detected ten times or more. The chain links TRBV20-1 to TRBJ2-1; D is unclear. V lost 5 bases to trimming and J lost 0 bases, with 8 bases between them. There are 13 residues in the CDR3. Germline values: CDR1 DFQATT, CDR2 SNEGSKA (reference sequence). CDR3 amino acids: CSAGRSSYNEQFF. CDR3 nucleotide sequence: TGCAGTGCTGGGCGGAGCTCCTACAATGAGCAGTTCTTC.

This clonotype was seen many times. This rearrangement joins TRBV20-1 to TRBJ2-3; 8 nucleotides align to TRBD2. The V and J ends lost 2 bases and 6 bases, in that order; junction bases with no gene match: 13. Looked up from germline, CDR1 is DFQATT and CDR2 is SNEGSKA (reference sequence). This CDR3 has 16 residues. This CDR3 is CSARHPVAGLSDTQYF. The CDR3 DNA is TGCAGTGCTAGACATCCCGTAGCGGGATTGTCGGATACGCAGTATTTT.